Presented here are 28 T cell receptor beta chains from one specimen sequenced in a study of shared clonotypes between healthy human individuals. Here immunoSEQ multiplex PCR was the method, and the copy in TCRdb shows in-frame clones only, minus some. Among about 450,000 clones listed, roughly 78% were seen once. Sequences were obtained from PBMCs. Receptors originate from a woman aged 40 to 50 in good health. Some clones in this sample may be carry-over from other donors' samples.

The CDR3 DNA is TGTGCCAGCAGCCCCAAAGCGGGAGTATCCATCGGGACCCAGTACTTC. Protein sequence: CASSPKAGVSIGTQYF. V gene TRBV5-5 combines with J gene TRBJ2-5; 8 nucleotides agree with TRBD2. After removal of 4 bases from V and 7 bases from J, the junction contained 15 bases not matched to a gene. This CDR3 has 16 residues. Germline loops: CDR1 SGHKS, CDR2 YYEKEE (reference sequence).

V is TRBV6-1 and J is TRBJ2-3; 11 nucleotides match TRBD2. CDR1 and CDR2 from the germline V gene are MNHNS and SASEGT. Unmatched junction bases numbered 8, after V lost 4 bases and J lost 2 bases. The CDR3 totals 17 residues. CDR3 in amino acids: CASSVGGLAENTDTQYF. The CDR3 DNA is TGTGCCAGCAGTGTAGGGGGACTAGCGGAGAACACAGATACGCAGTATTTT.

In the case of this clone: Different DNA sequences within this sample yield the same CDR3. The chain links TRBV18 to TRBJ2-2, with TRBD2 matching 8 bases. The CDR3 totals 15 residues. The germline V gene has CDR1 KGHSH and CDR2 LQKENI. V was clipped by 3 bases and J by 4 bases; unmatched bases: 4. The CDR3 region is CASSPSGGRTGELFF. As DNA, the CDR3 is TGTGCCAGCTCACCGTCGGGAGGGCGCACCGGGGAGCTGTTTTTT.

In this sample, this clone turned up a few times. The V call is TRBV5-6, the J call TRBJ2-5, with 13 bases matching TRBD2. Germline CDR1 reads SGHDT; CDR2 reads YYEEEE. This CDR3 region has 14 residues. The ends lost 3 bases at V and 14 bases at J; junction bases unmatched: 10. CDR3 amino acids: CASSSPTSGRPPYF. The DNA for the CDR3 is TGTGCCAGCAGCTCGCCGACTAGCGGGAGGCCGCCCTACTTC.

The chain is built from TRBV28 and TRBJ2-7, with TRBD1 as a possible D gene (6 bases). CDR3 length: 13 residues. V shed 7 bases and J shed 2 bases, with 12 bases lying between them. The germline V gene encodes CDR1 MDHEN and CDR2 SYDVKM. DNA for the CDR3: TGTGCCAGCATACTCCGGGACACCTACGAGCAGTACTTC. It specifies CASILRDTYEQYF.

The CDR3 DNA reads TGTGCCTGGGACCGGGACAGGGACTCCTACGAGCAGTACTTC. Protein product: CAWDRDRDSYEQYF. The chain links TRBV30 to TRBJ2-5; 9 nucleotides agree with TRBD1. The J call may be in error: the DNA end matches TRBJ2-7 better. The germline V gene encodes CDR1 GTSNPN and CDR2 SVGIG (reference sequence). CDR3 length: 14 residues.

The chain is built from TRBV6-5 and TRBJ2-7, with 7 bases matching TRBD2. Germline lookup yields CDR1 MNHEY and CDR2 SVGAGI. J was trimmed by 2 bases and V by 6 bases; bases with no gene match: 4. CDR3 length: 13 amino acids. The CDR3 loop is CASRASGTYEQYF. The CDR3 DNA is TGTGCCAGCAGGGCTAGCGGAACCTACGAGCAGTACTTC.

A few counts support this clone. The chain uses TRBV5-1 and TRBJ1-1; perhaps TRBD1 as D (5 bases). Germline V gives CDR1 SGHRS, CDR2 YFSETQ. The CDR3 is 14 amino acids. V was shortened by 4 bases and J by 2 bases, with 12 bases between the two germline ends. For the CDR3, the DNA is TGCGCCAGCAGCCCCCAGGGTAGAAACACTGAAGCTTTCTTT. Its protein is CASSPQGRNTEAFF.

The V gene is TRBV27, the J gene TRBJ1-5; 10 nucleotides agree with TRBD1. The ends lost 8 bases at V and 5 bases at J; junction bases unmatched: 3. Germline-derived CDR1 and CDR2 are MNHEY and SMNVEV (reference sequence). The CDR3 runs to 13 residues. The CDR3 DNA reads as TGTGCCAGCGGACAGGGGGGGTATCAGCCCCAGCATTTT. This codes for CASGQGGYQPQHF.

The chain is built from TRBV2 and TRBJ2-7; possibly TRBD1 for D (6 bases). The CDR3 spans 13 residues. V lost 6 bases to trimming and J lost 6 bases, with 15 bases between them. Germline-derived CDR1 and CDR2 are SNHLY and FYNNEI. The CDR3 DNA reads as TGTGCCAGCAGCGCGGACAGTAAAAGCGAGCAGTACTTC. Its protein is CASSADSKSEQYF.

In nucleotides, the CDR3 is TGCAGCGTTGATAATGCGGGAACGGGAGAGACCCAGTACTTC. The encoded protein is CSVDNAGTGETQYF. The V call is TRBV29-1, the J call TRBJ2-5, with D possibly TRBD2 on 6 matching bases. Trimming removed 3 bases at V and 4 bases at J, with 15 bases between. There are 14 residues in the CDR3. Looked up from germline, CDR1 is SQVTM and CDR2 is ANQGSEA. The full variable domain, in which reference TRBV29-1 and TRBJ2-5 provide the parts outside the CDR3, is SAVISQKPSRDICQRGTSLTIQCQVDSQVTMMFWYRQQPGQSLTLIATANQGSEATYESGFVIDKFPISRPNLTFSTLTVSNMSPEDSSIYLCSVDNAGTGETQYFGPGTRLLVL.

The rearrangement links TRBV9 to TRBJ2-1; no clear D. From germline, CDR1 is SGDLS and CDR2 YYNGEE. This CDR3 is built from 12 residues. V was shortened by 4 bases and J by 6 bases, with 8 bases between the two germline ends. The chain's CDR3 is CASSRWGNEQFF. CDR3 bases: TGTGCCAGCAGCCGGTGGGGCAATGAGCAGTTCTTC.

This sequence joins TRBV29-1 and TRBJ2-3; 13 positions agree with TRBD2. There are 13 residues in the CDR3. V shed 7 bases, J shed 6 bases, and the junction held 4 bases outside the gene matches. Per the germline V gene, CDR1 is SQVTM and CDR2 is ANQGSEA. The CDR3 loop is CSALAGGRDTQYF. CDR3 bases: TGCAGCGCACTAGCGGGAGGGCGGGATACGCAGTATTTT.

This rearrangement joins TRBV7-9 to TRBJ2-5; D ambiguous. The tail of the sequence fits TRBJ2-7 better, so the J call may be wrong. This CDR3 region has 14 residues. Germline-derived CDR1 and CDR2 are SEHNR and FQNEAQ (reference sequence). CDR3 amino acids: CASSLDPRPYEQYF. In nucleotides, the CDR3 is TGTGCCAGCAGCTTAGACCCACGTCCCTACGAGCAGTACTTC.

The rearrangement uses TRBV5-4 and TRBJ2-7; no clear D gene. There are 14 residues in the CDR3. CDR1 and CDR2 (germline): SGHNT, YYREEE (reference sequence). The V end was cut by 0 bases, the J end by 2 bases, with 9 bases between. The CDR3 sequence: CASSLGSETYEQYF. For the CDR3, the DNA is TGTGCCAGCAGCTTGGGTTCCGAGACCTACGAGCAGTACTTC.

The chain carries TRBV28 and TRBJ2-1; a possible D gene is TRBD2 (6 bases). V lost 0 bases and J 0 bases, leaving 9 bases between the germline ends. The CDR3 totals 16 residues. The germline V gene has CDR1 MDHEN and CDR2 SYDVKM. CDR3 coding DNA: TGTGCCAGCAGTTTATGGGCCGGGAGCTCCTACAATGAGCAGTTCTTC. Translating gives CASSLWAGSSYNEQFF.

The J gene is TRBJ1-1, the V gene TRBV18, with D possibly matching TRBD1 (5 bases). Germline V gives CDR1 KGHSH, CDR2 LQKENI. V was pared by 2 bases and J by 11 bases, with 12 bases between. The CDR3 extends over 12 amino acids. CDR3 in DNA: TGTGCCAGCTCACCATTTACGACAGAGGCTTTCTTT. As protein: CASSPFTTEAFF.

This clone was seen once. A single base separates this from a much larger clone, so it may be a read error. The chain links TRBV19 to TRBJ2-7, with a possible D match to TRBD1 (6 bases). The CDR3 consists of 13 residues. Per germline, CDR1 LNHDA and CDR2 SQIVND (reference sequence). V shed 2 bases and J shed 3 bases, with 8 bases lying between them. The DNA of the CDR3 is TGTGCCAGTAGTATAACAGGGATCTACGAGCAGTACTTC. This gives the protein CASSITGIYEQYF.

The chain has TRBV4-2 and TRBJ1-5, with 7 bases that match TRBD1. Germline CDR1 is LGHNA and CDR2 is YNFKEQ. CDR3 size: 15 residues. J gave up 3 bases and V 4 bases, and 6 bases lay outside the gene matches. CDR3 DNA sequence: TGTGCCAGCAGCCTGGGACAGACCATCAATCAGCCCCAGCATTTT. Amino acids: CASSLGQTINQPQHF.

V gene TRBV2 combines with J gene TRBJ1-2; D might be TRBD1 (6 bases). Trimming stripped 7 bases from V and 6 bases from J, with 18 bases between. From germline, CDR1 is SNHLY and CDR2 FYNNEI. CDR3 length equals 14 residues. The CDR3 nucleotides read TGTGCCAGCATTTATAGACAGGACATTAATGGCTACACCTTC. Translated: CASIYRQDINGYTF.

This chain uses TRBV28 with TRBJ1-4, with D hard to call. The CDR3 covers 15 residues. The ends were cut back, 7 bases at V and 3 bases at J, with 15 bases in the middle. From germline, CDR1 is MDHEN and CDR2 SYDVKM. The CDR3 sequence is CASNQAGHSNEKLFF. Here the CDR3 DNA reads TGTGCCAGCAATCAGGCGGGTCACTCTAATGAAAAACTGTTTTTT.

The chain links TRBV2 to TRBJ2-7; D uncertain. Trimming cost V 3 bases and J 4 bases, with 7 bases left between them. This CDR3 comprises 12 residues. CDR1 is SNHLY, CDR2 FYNNEI, per germline. The DNA of the CDR3 is TGTGCCAGCAGTGAGATCTTATACGAGCAGTACTTC. This gives the protein CASSEILYEQYF.

Worth noting for this clone: A read error may explain this, as a much larger clone is one base away. This sample includes further DNA sequences coding for the same CDR3. This chain uses TRBV30 with TRBJ2-3; D is ambiguous. CDR1 GTSNPN and CDR2 SVGIG come from the germline V gene (reference sequence). Trimming cost V 0 bases and J 5 bases, with 3 bases left between them. The length of the CDR3 is 11 residues. The CDR3 nucleotides are TGTGCCTGGAGTGTGGGAGATACGCAGTATTTT. Translated: CAWSVGDTQYF.

The chain links TRBV7-8 to TRBJ2-7; tentatively, D is TRBD2 (6 bases). Germline loops: CDR1 SGHVS, CDR2 FQNEAQ. The length of the CDR3 is 18 residues. V was cut by 7 bases and J by 5 bases, with 30 bases left in between. CDR3 protein: CASIPTRAGLRGGHEQYF. The DNA of the CDR3 is TGTGCCAGCATCCCTACCCGGGCCGGCTTGCGGGGAGGACACGAGCAGTACTTC.

The chain combines TRBV6-5 with TRBJ1-2; D is unclear. There are 14 residues in the CDR3. Germline V gene data show CDR1 as MNHEY and CDR2 as SVGAGI. V gave up 8 bases and J gave up 4 bases, with 17 bases separating them. CDR3 amino acids: CASAPQRDSYGYTF. The CDR3, as DNA: TGTGCCAGCGCCCCCCAGAGGGATAGCTATGGCTACACCTTC.

CDR3 nucleotides: TGTGCCAGCAGCTTACTAGCGGGAGTGGAGACCCAGTACTTC. This sequence encodes CASSLLAGVETQYF. V usage is TRBV11-2 and J usage is TRBJ2-5; 10 bases line up with TRBD2. Germline loops: CDR1 SGHAT, CDR2 FQNNGV. The CDR3 length is 14 residues. Trimming at V came to 2 bases and at J to 5 bases, leaving 2 bases not matched to a gene.

V usage is TRBV30 and J usage is TRBJ2-7; D is unclear. The ends were cut back, 4 bases at V and 1 base at J, with 14 bases in the middle. The CDR3 totals 14 residues. The germline CDR1 and CDR2 sequences are GTSNPN and SVGIG (reference sequence). The CDR3 coding sequence is TGTGCCTGGACCTTAGCCTACGGGTCCTACGAGCAGTACTTC. It is translated as CAWTLAYGSYEQYF.

This chain uses TRBV19 with TRBJ1-5; 8 nucleotides agree with TRBD1. This CDR3 is built from 15 residues. The V segment lost 8 bases and the J segment 6 bases; nucleotides outside the gene matches: 12. The germline CDR1 and CDR2 sequences are LNHDA and SQIVND (reference sequence). The CDR3 loop is CASGRGQVTSQPQHF. The CDR3 bases are TGTGCCAGTGGAAGGGGACAGGTCACGAGTCAGCCCCAGCATTTT. Full variable domain (remainder filled in from reference TRBV19 and TRBJ1-5): DGGITQSPKYLFRKEGQNVTLSCEQNLNHDAMYWYRQDPGQGLRLIYYSQIVNDFQKGDIAEGYSVSREKKESFPLTVTSAQKNPTAFYLCASGRGQVTSQPQHFGDGTRLSIL.